One sample yielded the 32 T cell receptor beta chains listed below, sequenced in a study of T cell changes during pregnancy in multiple sclerosis (dated by TCRdb to between 2017 and 2020). Library method: the immunoSEQ multiplex PCR assay. TCRdb stores this immuneACCESS table with in-frame sequences only. Part of the clones is absent; in the studies checked, under half of the shortfall reflects unresolved V genes, and no reason is known for the rest. The sample table shows 80,000 to 130,000 clones, and about 94% are seen once. The ten largest clones represent 0.9% of the sample. This sample comprised peripheral blood, obtained before pregnancy. The receptors derive from a female donor with multiple sclerosis, enrolled in a pregnancy study.

This clone was seen only a few times. The chain uses TRBV7-9 and TRBJ1-4; 10 bases fit TRBD1. Trimming took 4 bases from V and 8 from J; bases not matched to a gene: 7. CDR3 size: 15 residues. CDR1 is SEHNR, CDR2 FQNEAQ, per germline (reference sequence). This CDR3 is CASSWGGTGDEKLFF. The DNA for the CDR3 is TGTGCCAGCAGCTGGGGGGGGACAGGGGACGAAAAACTGTTTTTT.

The chain is built from TRBV19 and TRBJ2-7; 9 bases match TRBD1. Germline V gene lookup returns CDR1 LNHDA and CDR2 SQIVND (reference sequence). This CDR3 is built from 14 residues. V shed 5 bases and J 2 bases; nucleotides not matched to a gene: 4. CDR3 nucleotide sequence: TGTGCCAGTAGTCCCGGGACAGGGCCCTACGAGCAGTACTTC. It yields the protein CASSPGTGPYEQYF.

V and J are TRBV5-5 and TRBJ1-2; 11 bases are a match to TRBD1. Germline CDR1 reads SGHKS; CDR2 reads YYEKEE (reference sequence). This CDR3 contains 16 residues. The J segment lost 5 bases and the V segment lost 4 bases, leaving 10 bases of the junction unmatched. CDR3 sequence (DNA): TGTGCCAGCAGCCCTGGACAGGGGGCGCGGGGGTATGGCTACACCTTC. Translated: CASSPGQGARGYGYTF.

The genes are TRBV11-2 and TRBJ2-2, with D possibly matching TRBD2 (5 bases). This CDR3 has 14 amino acids. Germline CDR1 reads SGHAT; CDR2 reads FQNNGV. Trimming stripped 2 bases from V and 7 bases from J, with 11 bases between. The CDR3 reads CASSLTSSVGELFF. The CDR3 nucleotides read TGTGCCAGCAGCTTAACTAGTTCAGTCGGGGAGCTGTTTTTT.

The sample holds one count of this clone. The chain recombines TRBV6-4 with TRBJ2-1; D not certain. V was clipped by 4 bases and J by 5 bases, with 6 bases between them. Germline CDR1 reads MRHNA; CDR2 reads SNTAGT. The CDR3 is 12 amino acids. CDR3 amino acids: CASSGENNEQFF. DNA of the CDR3: TGTGCCAGCAGTGGCGAGAACAATGAGCAGTTCTTC.

The chain has TRBV18 and TRBJ1-3, with D perhaps TRBD1 (6 bases). Germline CDR1 and CDR2: KGHSH and LQKENI. The CDR3 covers 15 residues. V lost 4 bases and J 0 bases, leaving 10 bases between the germline ends. DNA of the CDR3: TGTGCCAGCTCACTGCAAGGGGGCTCTGGAAACACCATATATTTT. This gives the protein CASSLQGGSGNTIYF.

V is TRBV7-6 and J is TRBJ2-1, with TRBD2 matching 9 bases. Germline V gene data show CDR1 as SGHVS and CDR2 as FNYEAQ. V was clipped by 5 bases and J by 7 bases; unmatched bases: 21. The CDR3 covers 19 residues. The CDR3 DNA is TGTGCCAGCAGCCCCCCTTGGGTTGGCGGGAGGGCCGTTAGAAATGAGCAGTTCTTC. Translated, it gives CASSPPWVGGRAVRNEQFF.

This chain connects TRBV10-3 to TRBJ1-5, with no clear D. Trimming left V 7 bases short and J 2 bases short, with 12 bases between. CDR1 and CDR2 (germline): ENHRY, SYGVKD. This CDR3 is 14 amino acids long. The CDR3 is CAIKGDGGNQPQHF. Here the CDR3 DNA reads TGTGCCATCAAAGGAGACGGGGGCAATCAGCCCCAGCATTTT.

The rearrangement links TRBV27 to TRBJ2-7, with D unclear. Trimming pared 4 bases from V and 0 bases from J, leaving 4 bases between. The CDR3 totals 12 residues. The germline V gene encodes CDR1 MNHEY and CDR2 SMNVEV (reference sequence). The CDR3 region is CASSSSSYEQYF. The CDR3 coding sequence is TGTGCCAGCAGTTCGAGCTCCTACGAGCAGTACTTC.

The CDR3 region is CAISEHLATNEKLFF. CDR3 DNA: TGTGCCATCAGTGAGCACCTAGCAACTAATGAAAAACTGTTTTTT. J is TRBJ1-4 and V is TRBV10-3; D not certain. The CDR3 totals 15 residues. From germline, CDR1 is ENHRY and CDR2 SYGVKD. Deletions cut 2 bases from V and 0 bases from J, with 7 bases between.

The rearrangement uses TRBV30 and TRBJ1-1; 8 bases match TRBD1. The CDR3 runs 14 residues. Trimming removed 4 bases from V and 4 bases from J; junction bases left unmatched: 8. Germline V gene data show CDR1 as GTSNPN and CDR2 as SVGIG (reference sequence). CDR3 sequence: CAWMTGTGRTEAFF. The CDR3 DNA is TGTGCCTGGATGACCGGGACAGGACGCACTGAAGCTTTCTTT.

The chain is built from TRBV7-9 and TRBJ2-5, with TRBD1 identical over 7 bases. The germline gives CDR1 SEHNR, CDR2 FQNEAQ (reference sequence). Unmatched junction bases numbered 8, after V lost 5 bases and J lost 5 bases. The CDR3 spans 14 residues. Written as DNA, the CDR3 is TGTGCCAGCAGCCCCCGACAGGGTAGCGAGACCCAGTACTTC. As protein: CASSPRQGSETQYF.

V gene TRBV5-4 combines with J gene TRBJ1-1; D uncertain. The CDR3 covers 11 residues. Germline CDR1 reads SGHNT; CDR2 reads YYREEE (reference sequence). Trimming shortened V by 1 base and J by 7 bases, and 5 bases separated the two germline ends. The CDR3 here is CASSLRSEAFF. The DNA for the CDR3 is TGTGCCAGCAGCTTGAGGAGTGAAGCTTTCTTT.

In its sample, this clone was seen once. The rearrangement links TRBV6-1 to TRBJ1-1; D not resolved. Germline-derived CDR1 and CDR2 are MNHNS and SASEGT. The CDR3 loop spans 15 amino acids. The ends were cut back, 1 base at V and 4 bases at J, with 13 bases in the middle. This CDR3 is CASSEGGSGVTEAFF. In nucleotides, the CDR3 is TGTGCCAGCAGTGAAGGAGGGAGTGGGGTCACTGAAGCTTTCTTT.

The chain employs TRBV19 and TRBJ1-1; tentative D call: TRBD1 (5 bases). This CDR3 region has 14 residues. Trimming took 5 bases from V and 0 from J, leaving 10 bases between them. Per germline, CDR1 LNHDA and CDR2 SQIVND (reference sequence). This CDR3 is CASSLPGMNTEAFF. The CDR3 nucleotides are TGTGCCAGTAGTTTGCCAGGGATGAACACTGAAGCTTTCTTT.

This clone was recorded only once. The V and J genes are TRBV28 and TRBJ1-1, with D perhaps matching TRBD1 (6 bases). The germline V and J ends were trimmed by 5 bases and 5 bases, with 15 bases remaining between them. In germline, CDR1 is MDHEN, CDR2 SYDVKM. The CDR3 extends over 14 amino acids. As DNA, the CDR3 is TGTGCCAGCAGTCCGACAAAGGGGGGGACTGAAGCTTTCTTT. Its protein is CASSPTKGGTEAFF. Using reference TRBV28 and TRBJ1-1 for the parts outside the CDR3, the full variable domain is DVKVTQSSRYLVKRTGEKVFLECVQDMDHENMFWYRQDPGLGLRLIYFSYDVKMKEKGDIPEGYSVSREKKERFSLILESASTNQTSMYLCASSPTKGGTEAFFGQGTRLTVV.

This chain links TRBV28 with TRBJ1-2, with D maybe TRBD1 (6 bases). Germline V gene sequence: CDR1 MDHEN, CDR2 SYDVKM. The CDR3 extends over 16 amino acids. Trimming left V 6 bases short and J 5 bases short, with 22 bases between. This CDR3 is CASSAPFTGLEYGYTF. CDR3 coding DNA: TGTGCCAGCAGCGCGCCCTTTACAGGGTTGGAGTATGGCTACACCTTC.

The rearrangement joins TRBV2 to TRBJ2-7; 8 positions agree with TRBD1. CDR3 length: 15 residues. V was pared by 4 bases and J by 1 base, with 6 bases of the junction left unmatched. Germline V CDR1 and CDR2: SNHLY, FYNNEI. The CDR3 region is CASSAPGQVSYEQYF. CDR3 coding DNA: TGTGCCAGCAGTGCGCCGGGACAGGTATCCTACGAGCAGTACTTC.

The table lists this clone with a few counts. The rearrangement joins TRBV7-2 to TRBJ1-2; D gene ambiguous. CDR1 is SGHTA, CDR2 FQGNSA, per germline. V gave up 3 bases and J gave up 5 bases, with 7 bases separating them. This CDR3 is 12 amino acids long. CDR3 sequence: CASSFQQYGYTF. CDR3 coding DNA: TGTGCCAGCAGCTTTCAACAATATGGCTACACCTTC.

This chain joins TRBV30 and TRBJ1-2; possible D gene TRBD1, 5 bases. The CDR3 loop spans 14 amino acids. V was clipped by 0 bases and J by 4 bases, with 12 bases between them. The V gene's germline CDR1 is GTSNPN and CDR2 SVGIG (reference sequence). In DNA, the CDR3 is TGTGCCTGGAGTGTAAAGGGCAGGGTCTATGGCTACACCTTC. It translates to CAWSVKGRVYGYTF.

V gene TRBV12-5 combines with J gene TRBJ1-5; possibly TRBD1 for D (5 bases). Germline V gene data show CDR1 as LGHNT and CDR2 as FRNRAP. This CDR3 has 15 amino acids. Trimming removed 3 bases from V and 6 bases from J, with 15 bases in between. The CDR3 nucleotides are TGTGCTAGTGGTTTCAGCTCGGGGGGTGGTCAGCCCCAGCATTTT. Translated, it gives CASGFSSGGGQPQHF.

The sample holds a few counts of this clone. V usage is TRBV30 and J usage is TRBJ1-2; tentative D call: TRBD1 (6 bases). V shed 8 bases and J shed 12 bases, with 16 bases lying between them. The CDR3 is 10 amino acids. Per the germline V gene, CDR1 is GTSNPN and CDR2 is SVGIG (reference sequence). DNA of the CDR3: TGTGCCCTAGAAGAGGGACAAGACACCTTC. This encodes CALEEGQDTF.

The rearrangement joins TRBV7-9 to TRBJ2-7; D possibly corresponds to TRBD1 (6 bases). The germline CDR1 and CDR2 sequences are SEHNR and FQNEAQ (reference sequence). The CDR3 is made up of 17 amino acids. V was pared by 0 bases and J by 0 bases, with 15 bases between. DNA of the CDR3: TGTGCCAGCAGCTTAGCGACTTGGGACATCTCCTCCTACGAGCAGTACTTC. The encoded protein is CASSLATWDISSYEQYF.

This clone was found once. The chain links TRBV30 to TRBJ1-1; D unresolved. The germline gives CDR1 GTSNPN, CDR2 SVGIG (reference sequence). V lost 0 bases and J lost 7, with 12 bases in between. The CDR3 is made up of 13 amino acids. CDR3 DNA: TGTGCCTGGAGTGTCCACGCAACAGATGAAGCTTTCTTT. Protein sequence: CAWSVHATDEAFF.

The gene calls are TRBV29-1 and TRBJ1-4, with unresolved D. The V end lost 4 bases, the J end lost 3 bases, and 9 bases lay between the germline ends. Germline CDR1 reads SQVTM; CDR2 reads ANQGSEA. The CDR3 contains 13 residues. The DNA of the CDR3 is TGCAGCGTTGGCGGCGGCGCTAATGAAAAACTGTTTTTT. Its protein product is CSVGGGANEKLFF.

This clone was picked up one time. The chain links TRBV28 to TRBJ1-5, with D maybe TRBD1 (5 bases). Germline assignment: CDR1 MDHEN and CDR2 SYDVKM. Trimming cost V 2 bases and J 6 bases, with 20 bases left between them. CDR3 length: 17 amino acids. The CDR3 reads CASSLGLVGGGVQPQHF. The CDR3, as DNA: TGTGCCAGCAGTTTAGGGTTGGTCGGGGGGGGTGTTCAGCCCCAGCATTTT.

The V gene is TRBV27, the J gene TRBJ1-1; D is undetermined. Germline V CDR1 and CDR2: MNHEY, SMNVEV (reference sequence). The CDR3 spans 13 residues. Between the trimmed V and J ends, which lost 5 bases and 1 base, there was a span of 8 bases. CDR3 coding DNA: TGTGCCAGCAGTACCCCAGGGAACACTGAAGCTTTCTTT. Translation gives CASSTPGNTEAFF.

V and J are TRBV19 and TRBJ2-7; 11 nucleotides align to TRBD1. The junction had 2 bases not matched to a gene; V was cut back by 3 bases and J by 4 bases. The germline CDR1 and CDR2 sequences are LNHDA and SQIVND (reference sequence). This CDR3 region has 14 residues. The CDR3 DNA reads TGTGCCAGTAGTATGGGACAGGGGGGTTACGAGCAGTACTTC. This translates into CASSMGQGGYEQYF.

The rearrangement joins TRBV6-5 to TRBJ1-1, with TRBD1 matching over 8 bases. The J segment lost 5 bases and the V segment lost 0 bases, leaving 8 bases of the junction unmatched. CDR1 MNHEY and CDR2 SVGAGI come from the germline V gene. The CDR3 loop spans 16 amino acids. The CDR3 loop is CASSYSTGQGVTEAFF. As DNA, the CDR3 is TGTGCCAGCAGTTACTCGACCGGACAGGGAGTTACTGAAGCTTTCTTT.

The rearrangement joins TRBV30 to TRBJ2-1; 13 bases fit TRBD2. This CDR3 contains 16 residues. CDR1 GTSNPN and CDR2 SVGIG come from the germline V gene (reference sequence). CDR3 residues: CASSWGTSGVYNEQFF. CDR3 sequence (DNA): TGTGCGAGTAGCTGGGGGACTAGCGGGGTCTACAATGAGCAGTTCTTC.

The gene calls are TRBV7-9 and TRBJ2-5, with D unresolved. Trimming took off 5 bases at V and 2 bases at J, with 9 bases between the two ends. Germline loops: CDR1 SEHNR, CDR2 FQNEAQ (reference sequence). This CDR3 spans 13 amino acids. The DNA of the CDR3 is TGTGCCAGCAGCACCGCGCTACAAGAGACCCAGTACTTC. Protein: CASSTALQETQYF.

The chain couples TRBV28 to TRBJ2-3; D possibly corresponds to TRBD2 (6 bases). Looked up from germline, CDR1 is MDHEN and CDR2 is SYDVKM. V dropped 3 bases and J dropped 0 bases, with 10 bases sitting between them. This CDR3 has 15 amino acids. CDR3 sequence (DNA): TGTGCCAGCAGTTTGTTGGGGGGTAGCACAGATACGCAGTATTTT. This codes for CASSLLGGSTDTQYF.